Below, one TCR beta chain is given with its context. This sample is drawn from a study of blood T cell repertoires in COVID-19. Overall study: Nucleic acid was either cDNA or gDNA, and it came from T cells, B-cell-depleted T cells, or PBMCs.

The repertoire was sequenced with immunoSEQ multiplex PCR; TCRdb's copy has only in-frame clones and lacks some. The repertoire holds over 200,000 clones, with approximately 90% as singletons. This TCR was sampled from a man in his sixties with COVID-19, enrolled during active disease. Sample: peripheral blood.

The DNA for the CDR3 is TGTGCCAGCAGCTTGGGGGGACAGGGGGCTCTCTATGGCTACACCTTC. Translation: CASSLGGQGALYGYTF. The chain links TRBV5-6 to TRBJ1-2, with 12 bases lining up with TRBD1. After removal of 0 bases from V and 4 bases from J, the junction contained 4 bases not matched to a gene. The CDR3 loop spans 16 amino acids. The germline V gene encodes CDR1 SGHDT and CDR2 YYEEEE.